These T cell receptor beta chains were read from a single sample in a study of cytomegalovirus exposure and HLA in healthy donors. TCRdb's copy holds only in-frame clones and misses some; the assay was immunoSEQ multiplex PCR. The top ten hold around 1.7% of the sample, which has around 130,000 clones, about 85% seen once. Sequencing used PBMCs. These receptors were taken from a boy between 5 and 17 years old in good health and CMV-seronegative. Both conserved end residues are trimmed from each CDR3.

len	v_gene	CDR3aa
12	TRBV29-1	SVVGGGRVYEQY
11	TRBV7-2	ASSLRDRGMAF
13	TRBV7-2	ASSRSGGAGETQY
11	TRBV7-2	ASSFGGRNEQY
11	TRBV7-8	ASTLRRDTEAF
12	TRBV5-6	ASSLGPGDQPQH
10	TRBV19	ATEGGNYGYT
13	TRBV27	ASSTTGIEHQPQH
11	TRBV5-5	ASSLAGVETQY
13	TRBV7-3	ASSTGQGRTGELF
12	TRBV7-9	ASSLANRGYEQY
16	TRBV5-4	ASSLFPSGRPNTGELF
12	TRBV7-9	ASSLPGESTEAF
12	TRBV5-1	ASSSGTGVNEQY
14	TRBV6-1	ASSVRRGGGTYGYT
13	TRBV5-1	ASSLAAEREETQY
12	TRBV6-4	ASRGQGAVDEQF
13	TRBV19	ASSIGGQIFDGYT
14	TRBV27	ASSFLHRGGRTEAF
12	TRBV18	ASSLRDRLYEQY
20	TRBV30	AWSRGLATATEYFSSYNEQF
10	TRBV2	ASSGRNTEAF
15	TRBV7-2	ASSSPLSYLHPPEAF
12	TRBV7-9	ASSFRGYEGEQY
11	TRBV29-1	SVGDRAYNEQF
12	TRBV19	ASSMDRENTEAF
15	TRBV27	ASSRGSGTGVDSPLH
14	TRBV15	ATSRESSGASYEQY
10	TRBV10-3	ATGAGDYGYT
15	TRBV30	AWSVLVRSGRAQEQF